This note documents a single TCR beta chain sequence. The data derive from a study of blood T cell repertoires in COVID-19. Study summary: Material from acute and convalescent COVID-19 was sourced from the United States, Italy and Spain.

CDR1 and CDR2 from the germline V gene are GTSNPN and SVGIG (reference sequence). Trimming stripped 5 bases from V and 2 bases from J, with 13 bases between. This CDR3 region has 13 residues. Original data processing: Cell counts per sample came from amplifying reference gene primers. Produced via immunoSEQ multiplex PCR; TCRdb's table is partial and in-frame only. That table supplies the V and J calls and clone size; D and trimming were determined from the DNA. This table has fewer than 300,000 clones, approximately 88% appearing once. The sequence was obtained from a human donor with COVID-19, enrolled during active disease. The donor label of this sample is uncertain. The sequenced sample was peripheral blood. This chain uses TRBV30 with TRBJ2-7, with D perhaps TRBD2 (6 bases). The chain's CDR3 is CAWGGGVTYEQYF. For the CDR3, the DNA is TGTGCCTGGGGTGGCGGGGTGACCTACGAGCAGTACTTC.